This entry describes one T cell receptor beta chain. This specimen comes from a study of long-term antiretroviral therapy in people with HIV. CDR1 is ENHRY, CDR2 SYGVKD, per germline. Trimming cost V 6 bases and J 3 bases, with 17 bases left between them. This CDR3 has 15 residues. Version v3.0 of the immunoSEQ assay ran at survey level. TCRdb's copy holds only in-frame clones and misses some; the assay was immunoSEQ multiplex PCR. Of about 16,000 clones listed, roughly 80% are singletons. Samples held roughly 0.95-10 million cryopreserved PBMC before DNA extraction. Source: unsorted PBMCs, taken 1.2 to 1.3 years before starting antiretroviral therapy. This TCR was sampled from a man aged 30-40 years with HIV. This rearrangement joins TRBV10-3 to TRBJ1-2; TRBD1 might be the D (5 bases). CDR3 coding DNA: TGTGCCATCAGCAGACAGACGGGAGGGGACTATGGCTACACCTTC. It yields the protein CAISRQTGGDYGYTF.